Presented here are 17 T cell receptor beta chains from one specimen sequenced in a study of cytomegalovirus exposure and HLA in healthy donors. The PCR made use of 60 Vbeta and 13 Jbeta primers. Generated by immunoSEQ multiplex PCR, the TCRdb table keeps only in-frame clones and is missing some. The sample has under 200,000 clones, around 68% seen once; the top ten hold approximately 1.5%. Sequences were obtained from PBMCs. The receptors were gathered from a man aged 50 to 60 in good health and CMV-seronegative.

The table lists this clone with a few counts. The V and J genes are TRBV2 and TRBJ1-1; perhaps TRBD1 as D (5 bases). In germline, CDR1 is SNHLY, CDR2 FYNNEI. The V end lost 4 bases, the J end lost 1 base, and 13 bases lay between the germline ends. This CDR3 region has 15 residues. The CDR3: CASSGRGIENTEAFF. The CDR3 region has the DNA TGTGCCAGCAGTGGAAGGGGAATTGAGAACACTGAAGCTTTCTTT.

The gene calls are TRBV19 and TRBJ2-2, with D maybe TRBD2 (5 bases). Germline loops: CDR1 LNHDA, CDR2 SQIVND (reference sequence). V was trimmed by 2 bases and J by 6 bases, leaving 10 bases between them. The CDR3 has 14 residues. The DNA for the CDR3 is TGTGCCAGTAGTATAAGCGGACCCCCCGGGGAGCTGTTTTTT. Amino acids: CASSISGPPGELFF.

The rearrangement links TRBV6-5 to TRBJ2-1, with D tentatively TRBD1 (6 bases). Germline V gives CDR1 MNHEY, CDR2 SVGAGI. V dropped 4 bases and J dropped 12 bases, with 16 bases sitting between them. The CDR3 covers 13 residues. CDR3 in DNA: TGTGCCAGCAGTTTGACCAGGGGTAAAGGGCAGTTCTTC. It yields the protein CASSLTRGKGQFF.

The J gene is TRBJ2-7, the V gene TRBV7-4; D not certain. Looked up from germline, CDR1 is SGHVT and CDR2 is SQSDAQ. The CDR3 sequence is 13 residues long. Trimming took off 1 base at V and 6 bases at J, with 10 bases between the two ends. CDR3: CASSLVSSSEQYF. The CDR3 bases are TGTGCCAGCAGCTTAGTGAGTTCTTCCGAGCAGTACTTC.

The chain carries TRBV5-1 and TRBJ1-4, with 7 nucleotides matching TRBD1. Germline values: CDR1 SGHRS, CDR2 YFSETQ. Losses at the gene ends were 5 bases for V and 6 bases for J; bases not matched to a gene: 10. There are 15 residues in the CDR3. In nucleotides, the CDR3 is TGCGCCAGCAGTTTACAGGGGATTTCGGATGAAAAACTGTTTTTT. This sequence encodes CASSLQGISDEKLFF.

The V gene is TRBV5-1, the J gene TRBJ1-1, with 10 bases aligning to TRBD1. J was trimmed by 5 bases and V by 0 bases; bases with no gene match: 7. The germline V gene encodes CDR1 SGHRS and CDR2 YFSETQ. This CDR3 has 16 amino acids. CDR3 bases: TGCGCCAGCAGCTTGGGGGGACAGGGGCGGGGGACTGAAGCTTTCTTT. It translates to CASSLGGQGRGTEAFF.

This clone was observed once. This chain uses TRBV4-1 with TRBJ2-7; D is possibly TRBD1 (5 bases). Germline CDR1 MGHRA, CDR2 YSYEKL. This CDR3 has 17 residues. Trimming pared 0 bases from V and 2 bases from J, leaving 17 bases between. CDR3 amino acids: CASSQEIPSGRAYEQYF. The CDR3 region has the DNA TGCGCCAGCAGCCAAGAGATCCCTTCGGGCAGGGCCTACGAGCAGTACTTC.

This chain connects TRBV16 to TRBJ1-1, with a weak D call TRBD1 (5 bases). From germline, CDR1 is KGHSY and CDR2 FQNENV. With 1 base removed from V and 4 bases from J, the gap between germline ends came to 7 bases. This CDR3 has 13 amino acids. Written as DNA, the CDR3 is TGTGCCAGCAGCCAATTCCAGGGCACTGAAGCTTTCTTT. Translation gives CASSQFQGTEAFF. The full variable domain, with the rest looked up from reference TRBV16 and TRBJ1-1, is GEEVAQTPKHLVRGEGQKAKLYCAPIKGHSYVFWYQQVLKNEFKFLISFQNENVFDETGMPKERFSAKCLPNSPCSLEIQATKLEDSAVYFCASSQFQGTEAFFGQGTRLTVV.

The chain recombines TRBV2 with TRBJ1-4; TRBD1 matches at 7 bases. This CDR3 is 15 amino acids long. The V segment lost 3 bases and the J segment 1 base; nucleotides outside the gene matches: 2. Per germline, CDR1 SNHLY and CDR2 FYNNEI. Written as DNA, the CDR3 is TGTGCCAGCAGTGACTACAGGGGAACTAATGAAAAACTGTTTTTT. Residues: CASSDYRGTNEKLFF.

The V gene is TRBV5-1, the J gene TRBJ1-4; TRBD1 might be the D (6 bases). Trimming left V 2 bases short and J 1 base short, with 15 bases between. Germline V CDR1 and CDR2: SGHRS, YFSETQ. The CDR3 length is 17 residues. The CDR3 is CASSFGRGYRTNEKLFF. The CDR3 region has the DNA TGCGCCAGCAGCTTTGGAAGGGGGTATAGAACTAATGAAAAACTGTTTTTT.

The chain couples TRBV2 to TRBJ1-2; 7 bases align to TRBD1. CDR1 and CDR2 from the germline V gene are SNHLY and FYNNEI. The V and J ends lost 6 bases and 3 bases, in that order; junction bases with no gene match: 7. There are 14 residues in the CDR3. The CDR3, as DNA: TGTGCCAGCAGAGCAGGGGGGAATTACTATGGCTACACCTTC. Amino acid sequence: CASRAGGNYYGYTF. The variable domain in full, with the rest retrieved from reference TRBV2 and TRBJ1-2, is EPEVTQTPSHQVTQMGQEVILRCVPISNHLYFYWYRQILGQKVEFLVSFYNNEISEKSEIFDDQFSVERPDGSNFTLKIRSTKLEDSAMYFCASRAGGNYYGYTFGSGTRLTVV.

The chain recombines TRBV6-1 with TRBJ1-5; D is ambiguous. The germline V and J ends were trimmed by 0 bases and 7 bases, with 10 bases remaining between them. Germline loops: CDR1 MNHNS, CDR2 SASEGT. The CDR3 is 14 amino acids. CDR3 nucleotide sequence: TGTGCCAGCAGTGAAGCGCGCCGAGAACAGCCCCAGCATTTT. Encoded protein: CASSEARREQPQHF.

This chain links TRBV5-1 with TRBJ2-2, with 7 bases matching TRBD1. CDR3 length equals 14 residues. CDR1 is SGHRS and CDR2 is YFSETQ in the germline V gene. Unmatched junction bases numbered 9, after V lost 5 bases and J lost 8 bases. Here the CDR3 DNA reads TGCGCCAGCAGTAAGACAGGGCCTACGGGGGAGCTGTTTTTT. It is translated as CASSKTGPTGELFF.

The rearrangement links TRBV18 to TRBJ2-3, with a tentative D call TRBD2 (5 bases). Trimming shortened V by 2 bases and J by 1 base, and 10 bases separated the two germline ends. Per germline, CDR1 KGHSH and CDR2 LQKENI. The CDR3 runs to 15 residues. The CDR3 DNA sequence: TGTGCCAGCTCACCAGAGGGCTGGCGCACAGATACGCAGTATTTT. Its translation: CASSPEGWRTDTQYF.

The genes are TRBV5-1 and TRBJ2-3; D is possibly TRBD2 (5 bases). V lost 0 bases to trimming and J lost 1 base, with 15 bases between them. The CDR3 is made up of 17 amino acids. CDR1 and CDR2 from the germline V gene are SGHRS and YFSETQ. The CDR3 protein is CASSLAASSAGTDTQYF. CDR3 nucleotides: TGCGCCAGCAGCTTGGCGGCTAGCTCGGCTGGCACAGATACGCAGTATTTT.

The chain couples TRBV5-4 to TRBJ1-2, with TRBD1 as a possible D gene (5 bases). Trimming took 2 bases from V and 8 from J, leaving 19 bases between them. Germline CDR1 and CDR2: SGHNT and YYREEE (reference sequence). The CDR3 covers 15 residues. The CDR3 nucleotides are TGTGCCAGCAGCTTTTCCCCGGGGGAAAGCGGAGGCTACACCTTC. This sequence encodes CASSFSPGESGGYTF.

The V and J genes are TRBV19 and TRBJ1-5, with D possibly being TRBD1 (6 bases). The CDR3 loop spans 16 amino acids. CDR1 and CDR2 from the germline V gene are LNHDA and SQIVND (reference sequence). V was trimmed by 3 bases and J by 1 base, leaving 13 bases between them. CDR3 nucleotides: TGTGCCAGTAGTATTGAGGCAGGGGTAAGCAATCAGCCCCAGCATTTT. Translated: CASSIEAGVSNQPQHF.